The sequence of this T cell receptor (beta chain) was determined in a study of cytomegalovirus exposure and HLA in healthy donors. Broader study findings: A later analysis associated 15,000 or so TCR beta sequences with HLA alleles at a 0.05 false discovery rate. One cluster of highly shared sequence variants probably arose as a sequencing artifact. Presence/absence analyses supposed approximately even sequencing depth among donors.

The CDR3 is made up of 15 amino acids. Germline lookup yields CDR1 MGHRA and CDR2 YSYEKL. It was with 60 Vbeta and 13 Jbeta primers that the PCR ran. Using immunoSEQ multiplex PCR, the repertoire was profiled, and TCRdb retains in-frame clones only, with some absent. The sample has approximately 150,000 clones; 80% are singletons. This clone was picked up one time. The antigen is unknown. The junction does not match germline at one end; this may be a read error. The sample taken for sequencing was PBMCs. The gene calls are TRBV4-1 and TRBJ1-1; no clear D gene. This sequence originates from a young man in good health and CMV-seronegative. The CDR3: CANSQGGSLNTEAFF. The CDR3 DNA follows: TGCGCCAACAGCCAAGGTGGCAGTTTGAACACTGAAGCTTTCTTT.